This TCR beta chain was identified in a study of control samples from healthy donors and cancer patients. The count of this clone is one. Assay: immunoSEQ multiplex PCR; the TCRdb copy retains only in-frame clones and omits some. The profile shows some 74,000 clones, 88% of them singletons. Germline CDR1 reads GTSNPN; CDR2 reads SVGIG (reference sequence). The CDR3 runs 13 residues. Trimming removed 0 bases at V and 4 bases at J, with 10 bases between. The clonotype comes from a woman aged 45-60 years in good health. The sequenced sample consisted of blood. The chain carries TRBV30 and TRBJ2-7; unclear D gene. The CDR3 DNA reads as TGTGCCTGGAGTGTTGGGTCCTTTTACGAGCAGTACTTC. It codes for CAWSVGSFYEQYF.